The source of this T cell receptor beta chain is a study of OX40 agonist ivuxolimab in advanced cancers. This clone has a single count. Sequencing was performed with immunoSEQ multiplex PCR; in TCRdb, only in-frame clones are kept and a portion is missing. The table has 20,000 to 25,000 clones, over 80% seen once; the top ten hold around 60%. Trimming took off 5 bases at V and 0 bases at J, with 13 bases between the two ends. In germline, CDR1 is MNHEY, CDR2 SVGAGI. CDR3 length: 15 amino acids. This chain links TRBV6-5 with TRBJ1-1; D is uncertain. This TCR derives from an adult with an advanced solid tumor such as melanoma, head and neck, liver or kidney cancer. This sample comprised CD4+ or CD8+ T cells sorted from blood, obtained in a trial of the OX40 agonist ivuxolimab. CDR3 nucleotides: TGTGCCAGCAGTGGTTATCGGGAATTGAACACTGAAGCTTTCTTT. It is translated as CASSGYRELNTEAFF.